This is a list of T cell receptor beta chains from one sample in a study of blood T cell repertoires in COVID-19. The data were produced by immunoSEQ multiplex PCR, yet TCRdb's version contains in-frame clones alone and is incomplete. The sample consists of hundreds of thousands of clones, roughly 85% of them appearing once. The sequencing input was peripheral blood. These receptors all stem from a man in his fifties with COVID-19, enrolled during active disease. Both conserved end residues are part of each CDR3. D genes are given only for firm matches. Expanded clones are given a class, and other clones once, few, many or no size at all.

TRBJ1-2	.	TRBD1	TRBV4-1	TGCGCCAGCACGATACAGACAGGGGGAATCTATGGCTACACCTTC	CASTIQTGGIYGYTF
TRBJ2-7	.	TRBD1	TRBV10-3	TGTGCCATCAGCTCCTTTGGGACAGGGGACTACGAGCAGTACTTC	CAISSFGTGDYEQYF
TRBJ2-2	.	TRBD1	TRBV7-7	TGTGCTAGCAGCTTAGCACAGGGGGCAGGCGGGGAGCTGTTTTTT	CASSLAQGAGGELFF
TRBJ1-1	few	.	TRBV5-5	TGTGCCAGCAGCTGGTCATCGCAGGGAGGGACTGAAGCTTTCTTT	CASSWSSQGGTEAFF
TRBJ1-4	.	TRBD1	TRBV6-5	TGTGCCAGCAGATCACGCGGACAGGGGGCTGAAAAACTGTTTTTT	CASRSRGQGAEKLFF
TRBJ2-7	.	TRBD1	TRBV6-5	TGTGCCAGCAGTTACTCTAGGGACAGGAACTACGAGCAGTACTTC	CASSYSRDRNYEQYF
TRBJ2-5	once	.	TRBV10-3	TGTGCCATCAGTCCTGGGCTACAAGAGACCCAGTACTTC	CAISPGLQETQYF
TRBJ2-7	.	.	TRBV4-3	TGCGCCAGCAGCCAAAGGAGTCAGCGGTCCTACGAGCAGTACTTC	CASSQRSQRSYEQYF
TRBJ1-1	.	.	TRBV10-3	TGTGCCATCAGTGTCACAGAGGGTGAAGCTTTCTTT	CAISVTEGEAFF
TRBJ2-5	.	.	TRBV7-9	TGTGCCAGCAGCTTAGCGCAAACAGGGAGAGAGACCCAGTACTTC	CASSLAQTGRETQYF
TRBJ2-7	once	.	TRBV5-5	TGTGCCAGCAGCTTGGGGGGGCAGAGCAGTTACTACGAGCAGTACTTC	CASSLGGQSSYYEQYF
TRBJ1-2	.	.	TRBV6-5	TGTGCCAGCAGTTACGCCCCGGCAGGGATGAACTATGGCTACACCTTC	CASSYAPAGMNYGYTF
TRBJ2-7	.	.	TRBV7-2	TGTGCCAGCAGAGGGGAATCCTACGAGCAGTACTTC	CASRGESYEQYF
TRBJ2-7	.	.	TRBV7-9	TGTGCCAGCAGCTTAACTAGTGTCTACGAGCAGTACTTC	CASSLTSVYEQYF
TRBJ2-1	.	TRBD2	TRBV6-2/TRBV6-3	TGTGCCAGCAGTTACTTGCTGGGGGGGGGCTCCTACAATGAGCAGTTCTTC	CASSYLLGGGSYNEQFF
TRBJ2-1	.	TRBD1	TRBV7-3	TGTGCCAGCAGCCTCTTGGGGGACAGGGCTCAGGGTGAGCAGTTCTTC	CASSLLGDRAQGEQFF
TRBJ1-3	few	.	TRBV19	TGTGCCAGTAGTACCCGACAGGCCCTCTCTGGAAACACCATATATTTT	CASSTRQALSGNTIYF